Sequencing of this T cell receptor (beta chain) was carried out in a study of cytomegalovirus exposure and HLA in healthy donors. The CDR3 has 14 residues. The V gene's germline CDR1 is MDHEN and CDR2 SYDVKM. With 6 bases removed from V and 0 bases from J, the gap between germline ends came to 12 bases. The primer mix had 60 Vbeta and 13 Jbeta primers. TCRdb's table, derived via immunoSEQ multiplex PCR, lists solely in-frame clones and lacks some. Of 150,000 to 200,000 clones in the sample, roughly 80% were seen once. Study-wide results and caveats: Reports showed the classifier diagnosing cytomegalovirus status with high specificity and sensitivity. The study labeled more than 150 TCR beta chains cytomegalovirus-associated. Later examination showed HLA-associated TCR beta chains had greater clonal expansion than equally common others. Three CMV-associated chains proved CMV antigen-specific in vitro.

Of note for this clone: As yet, its antigen is unknown.

The rearrangement links TRBV28 to TRBJ2-7; D may be TRBD1 (6 bases). The TCR sequence derives from a man younger than 35 in good health and CMV-seropositive. The sequencing sample was made of PBMCs. The CDR3 is CASSTDSFSYEQYF. The CDR3 DNA reads as TGTGCCAGCAGCACGGACAGTTTCTCCTACGAGCAGTACTTC.